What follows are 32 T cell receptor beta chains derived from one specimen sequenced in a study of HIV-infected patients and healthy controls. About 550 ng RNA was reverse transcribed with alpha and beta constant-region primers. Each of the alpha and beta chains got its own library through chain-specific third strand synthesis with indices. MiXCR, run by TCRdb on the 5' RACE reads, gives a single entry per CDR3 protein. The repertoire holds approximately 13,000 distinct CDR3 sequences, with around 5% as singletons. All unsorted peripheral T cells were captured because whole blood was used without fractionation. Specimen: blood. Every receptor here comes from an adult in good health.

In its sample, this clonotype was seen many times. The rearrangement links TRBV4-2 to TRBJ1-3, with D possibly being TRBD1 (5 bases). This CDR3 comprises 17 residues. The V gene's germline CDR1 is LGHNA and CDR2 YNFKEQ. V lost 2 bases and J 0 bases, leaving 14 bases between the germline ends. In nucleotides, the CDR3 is TGTGCCAGCAGCCAAAACTGGGGGGGAGCCTCTGGAAACACCATATATTTT. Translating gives CASSQNWGGASGNTIYF.

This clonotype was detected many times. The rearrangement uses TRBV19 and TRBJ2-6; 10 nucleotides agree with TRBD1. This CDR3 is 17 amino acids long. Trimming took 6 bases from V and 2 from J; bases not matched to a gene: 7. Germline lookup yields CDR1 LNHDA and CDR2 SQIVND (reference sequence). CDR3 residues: CASSPGQGSTGANVLTF. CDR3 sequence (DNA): TGTGCCAGTAGCCCGGGACAGGGGTCGACTGGGGCCAACGTCCTGACTTTC.

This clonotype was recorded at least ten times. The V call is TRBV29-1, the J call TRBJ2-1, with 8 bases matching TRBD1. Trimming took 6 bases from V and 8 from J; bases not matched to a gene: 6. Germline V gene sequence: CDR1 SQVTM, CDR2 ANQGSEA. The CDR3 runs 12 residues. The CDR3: CSVSGGVYEQFF. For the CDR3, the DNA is TGCAGCGTCTCAGGGGGCGTCTATGAGCAGTTCTTC.

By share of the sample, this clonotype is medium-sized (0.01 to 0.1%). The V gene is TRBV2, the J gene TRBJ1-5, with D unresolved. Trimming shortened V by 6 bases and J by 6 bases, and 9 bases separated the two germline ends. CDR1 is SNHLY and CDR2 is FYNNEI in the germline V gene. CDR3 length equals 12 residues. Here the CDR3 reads CASRGTRQPQHF. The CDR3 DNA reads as TGTGCCAGCAGGGGAACACGTCAGCCCCAGCATTTT.

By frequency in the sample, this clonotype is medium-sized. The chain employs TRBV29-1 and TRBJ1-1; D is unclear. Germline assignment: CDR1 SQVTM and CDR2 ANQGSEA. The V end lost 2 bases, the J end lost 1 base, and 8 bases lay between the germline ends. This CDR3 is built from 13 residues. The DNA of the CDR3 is TGCAGCGTTGAAATCCCGTCGAACACTGAAGCTTTCTTT. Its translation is CSVEIPSNTEAFF.

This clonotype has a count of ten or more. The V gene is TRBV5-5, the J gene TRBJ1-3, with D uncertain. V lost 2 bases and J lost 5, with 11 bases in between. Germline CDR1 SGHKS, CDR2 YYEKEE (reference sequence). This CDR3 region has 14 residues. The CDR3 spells CASSFWQDRNTIYF. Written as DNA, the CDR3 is TGTGCCAGCAGCTTTTGGCAGGACCGAAACACCATATATTTT.

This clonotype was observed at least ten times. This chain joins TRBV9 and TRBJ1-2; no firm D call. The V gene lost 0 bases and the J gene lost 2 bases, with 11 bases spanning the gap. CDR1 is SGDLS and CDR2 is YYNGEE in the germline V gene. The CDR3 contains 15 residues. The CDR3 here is CASSVAPNGNYGYTF. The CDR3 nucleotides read TGTGCCAGCAGCGTAGCGCCTAATGGAAACTATGGCTACACCTTC.

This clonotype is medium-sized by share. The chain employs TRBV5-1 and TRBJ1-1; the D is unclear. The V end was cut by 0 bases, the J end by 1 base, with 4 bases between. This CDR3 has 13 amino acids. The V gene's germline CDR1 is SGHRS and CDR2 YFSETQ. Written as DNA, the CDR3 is TGCGCCAGCAGCTTGGCTTGGAACACTGAAGCTTTCTTT. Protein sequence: CASSLAWNTEAFF.

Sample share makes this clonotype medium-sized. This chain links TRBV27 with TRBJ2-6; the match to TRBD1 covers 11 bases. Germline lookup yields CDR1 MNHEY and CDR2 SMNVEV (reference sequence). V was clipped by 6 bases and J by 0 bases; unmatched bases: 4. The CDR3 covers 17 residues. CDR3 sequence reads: CASRYGTGGSGANVLTF. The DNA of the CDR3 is TGTGCCAGCAGATACGGGACAGGGGGCTCTGGGGCCAACGTCCTGACTTTC. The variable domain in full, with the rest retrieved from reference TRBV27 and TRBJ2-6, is EAQVTQNPRYLITVTGKKLTVTCSQNMNHEYMSWYRQDPGLGLRQIYYSMNVEVTDKGDVPEGYKVSRKEKRNFPLILESPSPNQTSLYFCASRYGTGGSGANVLTFGAGSRLTVL.

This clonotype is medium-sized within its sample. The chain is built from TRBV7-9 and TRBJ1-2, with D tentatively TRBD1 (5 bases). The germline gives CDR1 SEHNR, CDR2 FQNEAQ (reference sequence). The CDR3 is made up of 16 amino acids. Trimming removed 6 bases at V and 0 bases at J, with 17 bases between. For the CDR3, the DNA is TGTGCCAGCAGTCCCACGGGGGGACTGACTAACTATGGCTACACCTTC. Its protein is CASSPTGGLTNYGYTF. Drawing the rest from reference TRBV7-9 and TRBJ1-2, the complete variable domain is DTGVSQNPRHKITKRGQNVTFRCDPISEHNRLYWYRQTLGQGPEFLTYFQNEAQLEKSRLLSDRFSAERPKGSFSTLEIQRTEQGDSAMYLCASSPTGGLTNYGYTFGSGTRLTVV.

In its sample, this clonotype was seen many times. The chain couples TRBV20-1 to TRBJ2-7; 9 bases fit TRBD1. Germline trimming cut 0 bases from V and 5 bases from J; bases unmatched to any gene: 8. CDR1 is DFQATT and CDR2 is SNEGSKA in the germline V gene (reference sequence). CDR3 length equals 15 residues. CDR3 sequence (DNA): TGCAGTGCTAGAGATTCCGGGACAGGGTCCCACGAGCAGTACTTC. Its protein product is CSARDSGTGSHEQYF.

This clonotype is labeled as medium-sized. This chain's CDR3 is CASSMRQGGTGELFF. The CDR3, as DNA: TGTGCCAGCAGCATGAGACAGGGTGGAACCGGGGAGCTGTTTTTT. The rearrangement uses TRBV11-2 and TRBJ2-2; 7 nucleotides match TRBD1. With V trimmed by 5 bases and J by 5 bases, 8 bases remained unmatched. CDR1 is SGHAT and CDR2 is FQNNGV in the germline V gene. This CDR3 spans 15 amino acids.

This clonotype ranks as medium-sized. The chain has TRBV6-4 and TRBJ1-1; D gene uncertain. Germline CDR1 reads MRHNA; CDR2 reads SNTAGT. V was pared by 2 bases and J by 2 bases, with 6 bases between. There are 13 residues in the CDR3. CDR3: CASSDRDNTEAFF. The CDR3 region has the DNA TGTGCCAGCAGTGACAGGGATAACACTGAAGCTTTCTTT.

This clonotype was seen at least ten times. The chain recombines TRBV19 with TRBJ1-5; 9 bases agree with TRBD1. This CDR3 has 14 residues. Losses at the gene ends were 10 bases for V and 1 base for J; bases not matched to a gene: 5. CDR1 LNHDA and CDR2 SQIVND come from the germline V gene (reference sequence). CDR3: CATRDRASNQPQHF. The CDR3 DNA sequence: TGTGCCACCAGGGACAGGGCCAGCAATCAGCCCCAGCATTTT.

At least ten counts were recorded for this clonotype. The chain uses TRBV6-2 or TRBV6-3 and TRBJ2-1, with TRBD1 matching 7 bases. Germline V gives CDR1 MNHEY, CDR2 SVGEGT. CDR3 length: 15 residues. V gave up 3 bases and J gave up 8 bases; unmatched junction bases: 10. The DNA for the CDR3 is TGTGCCAGCAGTTATGGGTCACAGGGGACGGATGAGCAGTTCTTC. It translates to CASSYGSQGTDEQFF.

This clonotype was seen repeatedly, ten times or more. CDR3 in DNA: TGCAGTGCGCGCGGGACAGGGAGCCACAATGAGCAGTTCTTC. Protein: CSARGTGSHNEQFF. The chain links TRBV20-1 to TRBJ2-1; 9 positions agree with TRBD1. The CDR3 has 14 residues. Germline V gene lookup returns CDR1 DFQATT and CDR2 SNEGSKA (reference sequence). J was trimmed by 5 bases and V by 6 bases; bases with no gene match: 8.

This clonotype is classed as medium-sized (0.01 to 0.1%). The CDR3 is CASSSLTGELFF. The CDR3 bases are TGTGCCAGCAGCTCCTTAACCGGGGAGCTGTTTTTT. The rearrangement uses TRBV11-2 and TRBJ2-2; D ambiguous. CDR1 is SGHAT, CDR2 FQNNGV, per germline. V lost 4 bases and J lost 5, with 5 bases in between. The CDR3 runs to 12 residues. Full variable domain (outside the CDR3, taken from reference TRBV11-2 and TRBJ2-2): EAGVAQSPRYKIIEKRQSVAFWCNPISGHATLYWYQQILGQGPKLLIQFQNNGVVDDSQLPKDRFSAERLKGVDSTLKIQPAKLEDSAVYLCASSSLTGELFFGEGSRLTVL.

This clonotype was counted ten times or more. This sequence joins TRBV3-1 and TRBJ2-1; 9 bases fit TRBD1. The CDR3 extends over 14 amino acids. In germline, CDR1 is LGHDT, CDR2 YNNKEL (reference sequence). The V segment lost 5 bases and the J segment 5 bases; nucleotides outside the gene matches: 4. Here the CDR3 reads CASSEGQGNNEQFF. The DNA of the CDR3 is TGTGCCAGCAGCGAGGGACAGGGAAACAATGAGCAGTTCTTC.

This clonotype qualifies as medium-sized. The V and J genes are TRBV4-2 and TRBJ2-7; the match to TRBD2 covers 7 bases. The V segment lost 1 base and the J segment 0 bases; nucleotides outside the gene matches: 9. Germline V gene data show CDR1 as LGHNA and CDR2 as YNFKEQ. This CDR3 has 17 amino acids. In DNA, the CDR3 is TGTGCCAGCAGCCAAGGGGTACAAGCGGGGAGCTCCTACGAGCAGTACTTC. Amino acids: CASSQGVQAGSSYEQYF.

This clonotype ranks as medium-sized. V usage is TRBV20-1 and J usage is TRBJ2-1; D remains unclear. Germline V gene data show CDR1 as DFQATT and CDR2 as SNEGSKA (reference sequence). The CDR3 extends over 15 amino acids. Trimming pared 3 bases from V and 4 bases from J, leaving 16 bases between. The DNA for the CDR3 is TGCAGTGCTAGCCAGGCTATCCTCAATTACAATGAGCAGTTCTTC. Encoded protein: CSASQAILNYNEQFF.

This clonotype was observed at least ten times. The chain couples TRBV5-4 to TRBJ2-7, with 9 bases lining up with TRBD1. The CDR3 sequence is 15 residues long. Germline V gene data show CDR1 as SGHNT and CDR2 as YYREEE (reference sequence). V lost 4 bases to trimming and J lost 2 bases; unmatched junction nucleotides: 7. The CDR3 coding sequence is TGTGCCAGCAGCCTGGGGGGGGACAGGGCCTACGAGCAGTACTTC. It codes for CASSLGGDRAYEQYF.

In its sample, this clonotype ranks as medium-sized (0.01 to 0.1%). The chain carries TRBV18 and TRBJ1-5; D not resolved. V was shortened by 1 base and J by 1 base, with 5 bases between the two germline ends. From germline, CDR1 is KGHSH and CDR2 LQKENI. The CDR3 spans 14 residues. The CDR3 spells CASSPLDSNQPQHF. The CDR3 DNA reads TGTGCCAGCTCACCACTGGACAGCAATCAGCCCCAGCATTTT.

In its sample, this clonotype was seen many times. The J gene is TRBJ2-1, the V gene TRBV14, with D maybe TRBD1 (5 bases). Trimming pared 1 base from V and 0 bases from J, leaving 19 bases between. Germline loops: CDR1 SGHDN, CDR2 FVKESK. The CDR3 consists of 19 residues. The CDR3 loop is CASSQGLRDRVSSYNEQFF. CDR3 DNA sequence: TGTGCCAGCAGCCAAGGACTCAGGGATAGGGTTAGCTCCTACAATGAGCAGTTCTTC.

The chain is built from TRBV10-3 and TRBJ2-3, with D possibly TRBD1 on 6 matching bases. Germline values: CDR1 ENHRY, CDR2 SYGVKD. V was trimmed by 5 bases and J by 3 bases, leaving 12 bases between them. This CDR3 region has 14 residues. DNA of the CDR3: TGTGCCATCAGTCGACAGGCAACAACAGATACGCAGTATTTT. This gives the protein CAISRQATTDTQYF.

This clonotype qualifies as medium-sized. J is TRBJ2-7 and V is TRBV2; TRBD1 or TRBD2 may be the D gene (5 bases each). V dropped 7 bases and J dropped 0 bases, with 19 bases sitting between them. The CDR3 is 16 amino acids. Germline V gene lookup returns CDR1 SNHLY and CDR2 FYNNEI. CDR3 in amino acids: CASIGAAGRSSYEQYF. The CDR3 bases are TGTGCCAGCATAGGGGCTGCGGGCAGGAGCTCCTACGAGCAGTACTTC.

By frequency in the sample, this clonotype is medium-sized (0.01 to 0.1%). The CDR3 coding sequence is TGTGCCAGCAGCTACGGGACAGGGGGCACTGAAGCTTTCTTT. Protein: CASSYGTGGTEAFF. The chain joins TRBV5-6 to TRBJ1-1, with TRBD1 identical over 11 bases. Germline V gives CDR1 SGHDT, CDR2 YYEEEE. The CDR3 sequence is 14 residues long. V trimming: 3 bases; J trimming: 4 bases; junction bases outside the gene matches: 2.

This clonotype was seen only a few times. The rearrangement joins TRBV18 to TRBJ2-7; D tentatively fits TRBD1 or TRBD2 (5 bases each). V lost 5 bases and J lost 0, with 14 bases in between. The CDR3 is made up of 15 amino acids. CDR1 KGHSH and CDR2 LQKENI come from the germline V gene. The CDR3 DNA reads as TGTGCCAGCTCAAGGACCGGGGCCCGCTCCTACGAGCAGTACTTC. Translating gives CASSRTGARSYEQYF.

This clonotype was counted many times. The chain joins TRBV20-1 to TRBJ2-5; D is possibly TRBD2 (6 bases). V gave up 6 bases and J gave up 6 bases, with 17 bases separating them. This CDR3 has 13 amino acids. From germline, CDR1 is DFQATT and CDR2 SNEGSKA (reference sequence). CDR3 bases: TGCAGTGCGGTGTGGGGTAGCGGTCAGACCCAGTACTTC. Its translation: CSAVWGSGQTQYF.

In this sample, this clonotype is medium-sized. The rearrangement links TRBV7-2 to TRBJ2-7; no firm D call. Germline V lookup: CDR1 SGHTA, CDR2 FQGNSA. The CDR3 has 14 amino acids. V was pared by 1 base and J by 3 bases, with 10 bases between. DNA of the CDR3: TGTGCCAGCAGCTTAGGGCGGTCTGACTACGAGCAGTACTTC. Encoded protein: CASSLGRSDYEQYF.

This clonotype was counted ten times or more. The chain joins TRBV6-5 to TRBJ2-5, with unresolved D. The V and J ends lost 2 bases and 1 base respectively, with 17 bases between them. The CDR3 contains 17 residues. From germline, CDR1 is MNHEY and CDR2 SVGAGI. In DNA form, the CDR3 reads TGTGCCAGCAGTTACGCCGCTTTCTGGCAGACCCAAGAGACCCAGTACTTC. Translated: CASSYAAFWQTQETQYF.

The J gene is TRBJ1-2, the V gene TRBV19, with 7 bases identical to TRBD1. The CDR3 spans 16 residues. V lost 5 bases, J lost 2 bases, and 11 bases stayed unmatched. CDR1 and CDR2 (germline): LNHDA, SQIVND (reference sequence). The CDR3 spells CASSPRQGLLNYGYTF. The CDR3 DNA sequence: TGTGCCAGTAGTCCTCGACAGGGCCTACTAAACTATGGCTACACCTTC.

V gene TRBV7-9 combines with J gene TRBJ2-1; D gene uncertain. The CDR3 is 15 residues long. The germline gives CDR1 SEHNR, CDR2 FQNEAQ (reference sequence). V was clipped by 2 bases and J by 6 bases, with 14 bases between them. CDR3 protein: CASSLFSGSFNEQFF. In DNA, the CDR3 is TGTGCCAGCAGCTTATTTTCGGGCAGCTTCAATGAGCAGTTCTTC.